The 9 T cell receptor beta chains below come from one sample, sequenced in a study of beta chain features in type 1 diabetes. These receptors are not linked to any known antigen. Study-wide results and caveats: Type 1 diabetes patients had moderately but significantly shorter TCRB CDR3s in all four CD4+ subsets.

As every portion of the isolated RNA was reverse transcribed, the sequencing read expressed TCRB transcripts. Generated by immunoSEQ multiplex PCR, the TCRdb table keeps only in-frame clones and is missing some. The data contain 640,000 or so clones, over 12% of them singletons. The sequenced sample consisted of naive CD4+ T cells from blood. All receptors derive from a man between 18 and 29 years old with type 1 diabetes.

This clone was found a few times. The chain uses TRBV4-2 and TRBJ1-2; tentatively, D is TRBD1 (5 bases). Trimming removed 0 bases from V and 8 bases from J, with 13 bases in between. CDR1 and CDR2 (germline): LGHNA, YNFKEQ. The CDR3 totals 14 residues. The CDR3 reads CASSQDPGGLGYTF. As DNA, the CDR3 is TGTGCCAGCAGCCAAGATCCTGGGGGGTTGGGCTACACCTTC.

This chain connects TRBV11-2 to TRBJ2-7; 16 nucleotides line up with TRBD2. V lost 10 bases to trimming and J lost 6 bases; unmatched junction nucleotides: 12. The CDR3 runs to 16 residues. Germline-derived CDR1 and CDR2 are SGHAT and FQNNGV. This chain's CDR3 is CATRGLAGGPVAEQYF. The CDR3 bases are TGTGCCACGAGGGGACTAGCGGGAGGGCCAGTCGCCGAGCAGTACTTC. Variable domain in full (rest from reference TRBV11-2 and TRBJ2-7): EAGVAQSPRYKIIEKRQSVAFWCNPISGHATLYWYQQILGQGPKLLIQFQNNGVVDDSQLPKDRFSAERLKGVDSTLKIQPAKLEDSAVYLCATRGLAGGPVAEQYFGPGTRLTVT.

V is TRBV29-1 and J is TRBJ2-7; D is ambiguous. Germline-derived CDR1 and CDR2 are SQVTM and ANQGSEA. There are 12 residues in the CDR3. With 6 bases removed from V and 0 bases from J, the gap between germline ends came to 9 bases. CDR3 in DNA: TGCAGCGTCACTATTAGCTCCTACGAGCAGTACTTC. This sequence encodes CSVTISSYEQYF.

Of note for this clone: A much larger clone sits a single nucleotide away, making a read error possible. Other DNA sequences of this sample code for an identical CDR3. The V call is TRBV7-9, the J call TRBJ2-1; D remains ambiguous. CDR1 is SEHNR and CDR2 is FQNEAQ in the germline V gene (reference sequence). This CDR3 contains 11 residues. Between the trimmed V and J ends, which lost 5 bases and 5 bases, there was a span of 4 bases. This chain's CDR3 is CASSPDNEQFF. The CDR3 nucleotides read TGTGCCAGCAGCCCGGACAATGAGCAGTTCTTC.

This clone was picked up a small number of times. The V call is TRBV28, the J call TRBJ2-7, with D possibly matching TRBD1 (5 bases). V lost 7 bases, J lost 3 bases, and 10 bases lay in between. Germline V gene lookup returns CDR1 MDHEN and CDR2 SYDVKM. This CDR3 has 12 residues. Written as DNA, the CDR3 is TGTGCCAGCATCGGGCAGGGCTACGAGCAGTACTTC. This translates into CASIGQGYEQYF.

This sequence joins TRBV29-1 and TRBJ1-2; 7 nucleotides agree with TRBD1. Per germline, CDR1 SQVTM and CDR2 ANQGSEA. V dropped 2 bases and J dropped 6; count of bases not matched to a gene: 6. This CDR3 region has 13 residues. CDR3 bases: TGCAGCGTTGAAAGGGCAGGGGGGAATGGCTACACCTTC. It encodes CSVERAGGNGYTF.

This clone occurred a few times. The rearrangement uses TRBV7-9 and TRBJ1-1, with D unresolved. The V gene's germline CDR1 is SEHNR and CDR2 FQNEAQ (reference sequence). Trimming pared 1 base from V and 0 bases from J, leaving 6 bases between. The CDR3 is 14 amino acids. CDR3 nucleotide sequence: TGTGCCAGCAGCTTAGACACGATGAACACTGAAGCTTTCTTT. Protein sequence: CASSLDTMNTEAFF. The full variable domain, in which reference TRBV7-9 and TRBJ1-1 provide the parts outside the CDR3, is DTGVSQNPRHKITKRGQNVTFRCDPISEHNRLYWYRQTLGQGPEFLTYFQNEAQLEKSRLLSDRFSAERPKGSFSTLEIQRTEQGDSAMYLCASSLDTMNTEAFFGQGTRLTVV.

The chain combines TRBV9 with TRBJ1-2; 7 bases line up with TRBD1. J was trimmed by 4 bases and V by 3 bases; bases with no gene match: 9. CDR3 size: 15 residues. Germline CDR1 SGDLS, CDR2 YYNGEE. CDR3 coding DNA: TGTGCCAGCAGCGAGGGGGACAGTTACTCCTATGGCTACACCTTC. It specifies CASSEGDSYSYGYTF.

The sample holds a few counts of this clone. The J gene is TRBJ1-2, the V gene TRBV12-2; TRBD1, as called in the table, went unchecked against the DNA. TRBV12-2 is designated a pseudogene. The CDR3 is 16 residues long. The CDR3, as DNA: TGTGCAAGTCGCTTAATGTTCTGGCAGGGAAAGGATGGCTACACCTTC. This codes for CASRLMFWQGKDGYTF.